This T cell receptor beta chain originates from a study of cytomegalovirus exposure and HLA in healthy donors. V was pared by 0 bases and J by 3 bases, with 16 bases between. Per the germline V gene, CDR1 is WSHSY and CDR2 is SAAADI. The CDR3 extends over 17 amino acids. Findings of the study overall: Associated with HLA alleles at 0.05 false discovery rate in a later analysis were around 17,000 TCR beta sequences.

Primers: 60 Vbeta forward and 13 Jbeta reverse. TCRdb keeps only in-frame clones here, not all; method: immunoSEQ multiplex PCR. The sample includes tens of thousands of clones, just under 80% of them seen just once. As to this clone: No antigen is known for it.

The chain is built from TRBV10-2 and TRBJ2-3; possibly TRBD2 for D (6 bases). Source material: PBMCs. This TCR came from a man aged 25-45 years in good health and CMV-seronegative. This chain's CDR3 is CASSESRLAGRTDTQYF. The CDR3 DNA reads TGCGCCAGCAGTGAGTCGAGATTAGCTGGGAGGACAGATACGCAGTATTTT.